The 7 T cell receptor beta chains listed next were all sequenced from one sample in a study of beta chain features in type 1 diabetes. As every portion of the isolated RNA was reverse transcribed, the sequencing read expressed TCRB transcripts. Produced via immunoSEQ multiplex PCR; TCRdb's table is partial and in-frame only. The repertoire consists of about 270,000 clones, with over 12% occurring once and the leading ten covering 0.026%. Material for sequencing was naive CD4+ T cells from blood. Source of these receptors: a woman aged 35 to 49 in good health.

This clone was counted between two and nine times. CDR3 coding DNA: TGTGCCAGTAGTATGCGGGACAGTTCCTACGAGCAGTACTTC. It is translated as CASSMRDSSYEQYF. This rearrangement joins TRBV19 to TRBJ2-7; D perhaps matches TRBD1 (7 bases). Germline V CDR1 and CDR2: LNHDA, SQIVND (reference sequence). The V and J ends lost 3 bases and 1 base respectively, with 10 bases between them. The CDR3 extends over 14 amino acids.

The chain uses TRBV6-5 and TRBJ1-6, with no clear D. The V end was cut by 2 bases, the J end by 7 bases, with 9 bases between. The germline V gene encodes CDR1 MNHEY and CDR2 SVGAGI. The CDR3 spans 14 residues. CDR3 sequence (DNA): TGTGCCAGCAGTTACGCGGCAGCAAATTCACCCCTCCACTTT. Translating gives CASSYAAANSPLHF.

This clone was counted only a few times. The chain's CDR3 is CASRSQGYGSYEQYF. Here the CDR3 DNA reads TGTGCCAGCAGGTCTCAGGGATATGGCTCCTACGAGCAGTACTTC. The rearrangement joins TRBV6-6 to TRBJ2-7; TRBD1 might be the D (5 bases). The germline CDR1 and CDR2 sequences are MNHNY and SVGAGI (reference sequence). The germline V and J ends were trimmed by 6 bases and 0 bases, with 15 bases remaining between them. This CDR3 spans 15 amino acids.

The V call is TRBV4-1, the J call TRBJ1-2; D call uncertain. The CDR3 is 14 residues long. Trimming removed 3 bases at V and 0 bases at J, with 8 bases between. Germline CDR1 reads MGHRA; CDR2 reads YSYEKL. DNA for the CDR3: TGCGCCAGCAGCCAGGTGACACCTAACTATGGCTACACCTTC. This sequence encodes CASSQVTPNYGYTF.

The V call is TRBV10-3, the J call TRBJ2-7; maybe TRBD2 (6 bases). This CDR3 region has 16 residues. Germline V gene lookup returns CDR1 ENHRY and CDR2 SYGVKD. The ends were cut back, 4 bases at V and 2 bases at J, with 18 bases in the middle. The CDR3 bases are TGTGCCATCAGTGTATCCGGGACCGGGAGTCCCTACGAGCAGTACTTC. It specifies CAISVSGTGSPYEQYF.

This clone was counted between two and nine times. This chain uses TRBV7-8 with TRBJ2-2, with D uncertain. Trimming took 7 bases from V and 2 from J, leaving 11 bases between them. Germline V gene data show CDR1 as SGHVS and CDR2 as FQNEAQ. This CDR3 region has 14 residues. The CDR3 loop is CASTHTPNTGELFF. The CDR3, as DNA: TGTGCCAGCACCCACACACCTAACACCGGGGAGCTGTTTTTT.

This clone was detected only a few times. The chain employs TRBV7-9 and TRBJ1-5; the D is unclear. CDR1 and CDR2 (germline): SEHNR, FQNEAQ (reference sequence). V was clipped by 5 bases and J by 1 base, with 18 bases between them. CDR3 length: 17 residues. This CDR3 is CASSRDQAALSNQPQHF. Here the CDR3 DNA reads TGTGCCAGCAGCCGAGATCAAGCTGCCCTAAGCAATCAGCCCCAGCATTTT.